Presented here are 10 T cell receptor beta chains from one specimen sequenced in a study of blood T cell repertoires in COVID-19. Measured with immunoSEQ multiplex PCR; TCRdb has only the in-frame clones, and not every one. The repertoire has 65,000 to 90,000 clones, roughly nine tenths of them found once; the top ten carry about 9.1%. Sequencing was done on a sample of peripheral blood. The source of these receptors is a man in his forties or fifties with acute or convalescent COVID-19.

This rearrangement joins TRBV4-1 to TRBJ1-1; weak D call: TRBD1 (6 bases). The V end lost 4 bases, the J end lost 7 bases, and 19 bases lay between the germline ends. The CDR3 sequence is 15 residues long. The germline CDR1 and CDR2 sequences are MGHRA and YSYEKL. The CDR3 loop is CASSRRLAGAGEAFF. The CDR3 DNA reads TGCGCCAGCAGCCGACGGTTAGCGGGGGCTGGTGAAGCTTTCTTT.

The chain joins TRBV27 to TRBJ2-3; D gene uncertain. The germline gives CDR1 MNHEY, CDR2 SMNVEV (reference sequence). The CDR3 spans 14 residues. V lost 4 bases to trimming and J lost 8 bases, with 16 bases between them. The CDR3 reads CASSSHTLERTQYF. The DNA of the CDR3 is TGTGCCAGCAGTTCCCACACCCTTGAACGTACGCAGTATTTT.

The CDR3 DNA reads TGTGCCAGCAGTTACGAGCGGACTAGCACAGATACGCAGTATTTT. It yields the protein CASSYERTSTDTQYF. The chain couples TRBV6-5 to TRBJ2-3; TRBD2 is a possible D gene (5 bases). The CDR3 contains 15 residues. V gave up 2 bases and J gave up 0 bases, with 9 bases separating them. The germline V gene encodes CDR1 MNHEY and CDR2 SVGAGI.

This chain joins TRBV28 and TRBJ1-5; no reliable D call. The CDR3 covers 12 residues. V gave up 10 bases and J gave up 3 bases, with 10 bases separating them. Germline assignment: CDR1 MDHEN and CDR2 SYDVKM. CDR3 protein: CAIRETNQPQHF. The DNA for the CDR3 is TGTGCCATCCGGGAGACCAATCAGCCCCAGCATTTT.

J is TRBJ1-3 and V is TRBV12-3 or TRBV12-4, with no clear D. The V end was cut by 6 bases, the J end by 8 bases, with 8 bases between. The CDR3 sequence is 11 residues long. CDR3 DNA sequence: TGTGCCAGCAGCGGAGGAGACACCATATATTTT. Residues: CASSGGDTIYF.

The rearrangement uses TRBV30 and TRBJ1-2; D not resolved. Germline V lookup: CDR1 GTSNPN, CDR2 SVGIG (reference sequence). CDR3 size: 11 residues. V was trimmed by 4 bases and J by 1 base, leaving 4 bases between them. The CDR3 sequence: CAWTVNYGYTF. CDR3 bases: TGTGCCTGGACGGTTAACTATGGCTACACCTTC.

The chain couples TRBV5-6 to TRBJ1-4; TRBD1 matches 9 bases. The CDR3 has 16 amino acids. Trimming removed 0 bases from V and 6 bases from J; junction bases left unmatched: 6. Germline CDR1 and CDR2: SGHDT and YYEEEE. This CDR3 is CASSLVEGTGYEKLFF. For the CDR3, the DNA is TGTGCCAGCAGCTTGGTAGAAGGGACAGGGTATGAAAAACTGTTTTTT.

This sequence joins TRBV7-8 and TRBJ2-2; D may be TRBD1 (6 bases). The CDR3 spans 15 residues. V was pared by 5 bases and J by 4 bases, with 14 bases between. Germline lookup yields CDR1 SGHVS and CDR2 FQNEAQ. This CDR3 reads CASSPGQRATGELFF. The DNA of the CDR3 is TGTGCCAGCAGCCCGGGACAAAGGGCCACCGGGGAGCTGTTTTTT.

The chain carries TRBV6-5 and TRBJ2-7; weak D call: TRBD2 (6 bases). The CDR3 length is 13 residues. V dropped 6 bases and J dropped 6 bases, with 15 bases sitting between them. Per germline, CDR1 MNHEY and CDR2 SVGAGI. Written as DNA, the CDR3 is TGTGCCAGCAGACAAACGGTCGGGAGCGAGCAGTACGTC. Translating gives CASRQTVGSEQYV.

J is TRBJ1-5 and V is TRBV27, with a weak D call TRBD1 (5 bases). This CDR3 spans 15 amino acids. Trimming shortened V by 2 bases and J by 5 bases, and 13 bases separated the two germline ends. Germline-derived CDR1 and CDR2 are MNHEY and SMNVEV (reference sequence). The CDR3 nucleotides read TGTGCCAGCAGTTTAGGGGGGTTAAAGGATCAGCCCCAGCATTTT. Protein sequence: CASSLGGLKDQPQHF.